The 21 T cell receptor beta chains below come from one sample, sequenced in a study. TCRdb analysed the 5' RACE reads with MiXCR anew, one entry per CDR3 protein. This repertoire shows some 10,000 distinct CDR3 sequences, 47% found once; its top ten account for about an eighth. The material sequenced was tumor-infiltrating naive CD4+ T cells sorted from the breast tumor. Subset noted: naive CD4+ T cells, CD4+CD45RA+CD25-. The source is a female donor with breast cancer.

This clonotype showed up just a few times. The J gene is TRBJ2-1, the V gene TRBV7-6; D gene ambiguous. CDR3 length: 14 amino acids. Trimming took 7 bases from V and 2 from J, leaving 12 bases between them. The germline V gene encodes CDR1 SGHVS and CDR2 FNYEAQ. CDR3: CASTPSRTYNEQFF. The CDR3, as DNA: TGTGCCAGCACCCCCTCCCGGACCTACAATGAGCAGTTCTTC.

The J gene is TRBJ2-1, the V gene TRBV20-1; 13 bases are shared with TRBD2. There are 14 residues in the CDR3. Germline assignment: CDR1 DFQATT and CDR2 SNEGSKA (reference sequence). After removal of 5 bases from V and 6 bases from J, the junction contained 4 bases not matched to a gene. The CDR3 reads CSAGGLAGFNEQFF. CDR3 in DNA: TGCAGTGCTGGGGGACTAGCGGGATTCAATGAGCAGTTCTTC.

The CDR3 DNA is TGTGCCAGCAGCAAAACAGGGGAACGGACAGATACGCAGTATTTT. Protein sequence: CASSKTGERTDTQYF. The J gene is TRBJ2-3, the V gene TRBV7-3, with TRBD1 identical over 7 bases. Germline V gene data show CDR1 as SGHTA and CDR2 as FQGTGA. J lost 3 bases, V lost 5 bases, and 8 bases had no gene match. The CDR3 length is 15 residues.

The V and J genes are TRBV20-1 and TRBJ1-5; D is unresolved. Germline loops: CDR1 DFQATT, CDR2 SNEGSKA (reference sequence). There are 12 residues in the CDR3. Between the trimmed V and J ends, which lost 6 bases and 2 bases, there was a span of 8 bases. The CDR3 nucleotides are TGCAGTGCCACCCCTCGCAATCAGCCCCAGCATTTT. As protein: CSATPRNQPQHF.

This chain uses TRBV5-1 with TRBJ2-5; perhaps TRBD2 as D (6 bases). The V gene's germline CDR1 is SGHRS and CDR2 YFSETQ. This CDR3 has 13 residues. Trimming took off 4 bases at V and 2 bases at J, with 9 bases between the two ends. The CDR3 region is CASSAGIQETQYF. Here the CDR3 DNA reads TGCGCCAGCAGCGCGGGAATTCAAGAGACCCAGTACTTC.

The chain combines TRBV20-1 with TRBJ2-5, with TRBD2 identical over 8 bases. The CDR3 is 13 amino acids. Germline V gives CDR1 DFQATT, CDR2 SNEGSKA (reference sequence). The CDR3 DNA sequence: TGCAGCGGGGGGGAATCTCGGCGGGAGACCCAGTACTTC. Protein sequence: CSGGESRRETQYF.

The chain carries TRBV6-1 and TRBJ2-7; 7 bases are a match to TRBD1. Losses at the gene ends were 5 bases for V and 0 bases for J; bases not matched to a gene: 7. Germline values: CDR1 MNHNS, CDR2 SASEGT. There are 15 residues in the CDR3. CDR3 residues: CASSPGTARSYEQYF. The CDR3 DNA reads TGTGCCAGCAGTCCCGGGACAGCCCGCTCCTACGAGCAGTACTTC.

The gene calls are TRBV7-2 and TRBJ2-3; D not certain. Per the germline V gene, CDR1 is SGHTA and CDR2 is FQGNSA. The CDR3 is 15 residues long. V dropped 5 bases and J dropped 2 bases, with 14 bases sitting between them. The CDR3, as DNA: TGTGCCAGCAGCACCCGACCGTTCCCCACAGATACGCAGTATTTT. Translation gives CASSTRPFPTDTQYF. The variable domain in full, completed from reference TRBV7-2 and TRBJ2-3, reads GAGVSQSPSNKVTEKGKDVELRCDPISGHTALYWYRQSLGQGLEFLIYFQGNSAPDKSGLPSDRFSAERTGGSVSTLTIQRTQQEDSAVYLCASSTRPFPTDTQYFGPGTRLTVL.

The chain links TRBV9 to TRBJ2-1, with a possible D match to TRBD2 (5 bases). The V gene's germline CDR1 is SGDLS and CDR2 YYNGEE. V was clipped by 3 bases and J by 10 bases, with 20 bases between them. The CDR3 consists of 15 residues. In DNA form, the CDR3 reads TGTGCCAGCAGCGGATCTAGCTGGAGTTACGACGAGCAGTTCTTC. Amino acids: CASSGSSWSYDEQFF.

Points on this clonotype: Lacking the conserved final phenylalanine or tryptophan, this CDR3 likely reflects a read error. The chain carries TRBV29-1 and TRBJ1-1; TRBD1 matches 7 bases. Germline CDR1 is SQVTM and CDR2 is ANQGSEA. The CDR3 is 14 residues long. Trimming at V came to 7 bases and at J to 3 bases, leaving 11 bases not matched to a gene. The CDR3, as DNA: TGCAGCGGAACCAAGGGGGCGCGACACACTGAAGCTTTCCTT. It is translated as CSGTKGARHTEAFL.

A few counts support this clonotype. The V and J genes are TRBV7-2 and TRBJ2-1; D unresolved. The CDR3 length is 12 residues. Germline assignment: CDR1 SGHTA and CDR2 FQGNSA. The V and J ends lost 4 bases and 4 bases respectively, with 5 bases between them. The DNA of the CDR3 is TGTGCCAGCAGCTCACCTTACAATGAGCAGTTCTTC. This gives the protein CASSSPYNEQFF.

V usage is TRBV20-1 and J usage is TRBJ2-7; D is unclear. The germline V and J ends were trimmed by 5 bases and 2 bases, with 16 bases remaining between them. The CDR3 spans 14 residues. Germline V gene sequence: CDR1 DFQATT, CDR2 SNEGSKA (reference sequence). As DNA, the CDR3 is TGCAGTGCTGCTCGACTTGGCCTAACCTACGAGCAGTACTTC. Protein sequence: CSAARLGLTYEQYF.

The chain employs TRBV6-1 and TRBJ2-7, with 11 nucleotides matching TRBD1. V lost 1 base and J lost 9; bases outside the gene matches: 8. The CDR3 runs 15 residues. Germline-derived CDR1 and CDR2 are MNHNS and SASEGT. The CDR3 region has the DNA TGTGCCAGCAGTGAAGGATCCAGGACAGGGGGCTTGCAGTACTTC. It encodes CASSEGSRTGGLQYF.

This CDR3 is CSALTGQQFF. The CDR3 nucleotides are TGCAGCGCCCTGACAGGTCAGCAGTTCTTC. The J gene is TRBJ2-1, the V gene TRBV29-1, with a tentative D call TRBD1 (6 bases). The CDR3 totals 10 residues. The V gene's germline CDR1 is SQVTM and CDR2 ANQGSEA. V was trimmed by 7 bases and J by 11 bases, leaving 12 bases between them.

The V call is TRBV2, the J call TRBJ2-7; D not resolved. Trimming took off 4 bases at V and 0 bases at J, with 13 bases between the two ends. This CDR3 is built from 15 residues. Germline V gives CDR1 SNHLY, CDR2 FYNNEI. In nucleotides, the CDR3 is TGTGCCAGCAGTGGACGCGAGCTGAGCTCCTACGAGCAGTACGTC. It codes for CASSGRELSSYEQYV.

The rearrangement joins TRBV7-9 to TRBJ2-1; D remains ambiguous. With 2 bases removed from V and 5 bases from J, the gap between germline ends came to 7 bases. The length of the CDR3 is 13 residues. The germline gives CDR1 SEHNR, CDR2 FQNEAQ (reference sequence). In DNA form, the CDR3 reads TGTGCCAGCAGCTTATTTGCGGACAATGAGCAGTTCTTC. This gives the protein CASSLFADNEQFF.

This chain links TRBV7-9 with TRBJ2-1, with 9 bases fitting TRBD2. J was trimmed by 2 bases and V by 5 bases; bases with no gene match: 1. This CDR3 contains 14 residues. From germline, CDR1 is SEHNR and CDR2 FQNEAQ (reference sequence). In DNA, the CDR3 is TGTGCCAGCAGCCGACTAGCGGCCTACAATGAGCAGTTCTTC. Translating it yields CASSRLAAYNEQFF.

This clonotype was observed a few times. This chain connects TRBV20-1 to TRBJ1-5, with a tentative D call TRBD1 (6 bases). The CDR3 sequence is 16 residues long. V lost 1 base to trimming and J lost 5 bases, with 18 bases between them. Germline CDR1 reads DFQATT; CDR2 reads SNEGSKA (reference sequence). The CDR3 nucleotides are TGCAGTGCTAGAGGGGGTGGGGGCGTTAGGGATCAGCCCCAGCATTTT. It encodes CSARGGGGVRDQPQHF.

A word on this clonotype: Mismatch with germline at one junction end may stem from a read error. This rearrangement joins TRBV6-5 to TRBJ1-4; D remains unclear. Germline values: CDR1 MNHEY, CDR2 SVGAGI. CDR3 length: 14 amino acids. The CDR3 sequence: CASREGGIYEKLVF. CDR3 nucleotides: TGTGCCAGCAGGGAAGGAGGGATATATGAAAAACTGGTTTTT.

The genes are TRBV18 and TRBJ1-5; tentative D call: TRBD1 (6 bases). Trimming removed 3 bases at V and 5 bases at J, with 14 bases between. The length of the CDR3 is 15 residues. Germline CDR1 is KGHSH and CDR2 is LQKENI. The CDR3 spells CASSPTTGPHQPQHF. The DNA of the CDR3 is TGTGCCAGCTCACCCACTACAGGGCCGCATCAGCCCCAGCATTTT.

The genes are TRBV5-1 and TRBJ1-2; D call uncertain. The CDR3 runs 15 residues. Germline assignment: CDR1 SGHRS and CDR2 YFSETQ. The V gene lost 0 bases and the J gene lost 3 bases, with 12 bases spanning the gap. Here the CDR3 reads CASSLDSPRDYGYTF. The CDR3 DNA reads as TGCGCCAGCAGCTTGGACAGCCCTCGCGACTATGGCTACACCTTC.